A selection of T cell receptor beta chains follows, all from one sample in a study of Graves' ophthalmopathy and Graves' hyperthyroidism. TCRdb analysed the multiplex PCR reads with MiXCR anew, one entry per CDR3 protein. In the table there are 650,000 to 900,000 distinct CDR3 sequences, approximately 40% of which are singletons. The source material was peripheral blood. Source of these receptors: an adult man with Graves' ophthalmopathy. Each CDR3 is given with its conserved first and last residue. The order of the fields is J gene, V gene, D gene, clone size, CDR3 DNA, CDR3 protein. The D gene is left open where the match is weak. For some rows the clone size is stated as once, few or many, or as a class when expanded; others skip it.

TRBJ2-6	TRBV11-1	TRBD1	-	TGTGCCAGCAGCGTTGAGGGGGCCTCTGGGGCCAACGTCCTGACTTTC	CASSVEGASGANVLTF
TRBJ2-6	TRBV7-3	-	many	TGTGCCAGCAGCTTCGGGGAAGGGGCCAACGTCCTGACTTTC	CASSFGEGANVLTF
TRBJ1-6	TRBV7-9	-	few	TGTGCCAGCAGCTTAGAAAGGATCTCCTATAATTCACCCCTCCACTTT	CASSLERISYNSPLHF
TRBJ2-5	TRBV4-3	-	-	TGCGCCAGCAGCCAAGATGAGGAAGAGACCCAGTACTTC	CASSQDEEETQYF
TRBJ2-5	TRBV7-4	-	-	TGTGCCAGCAGCATAGGAGGGGCTGGTGAGACCCAGTACTTC	CASSIGGAGETQYF
TRBJ1-2	TRBV20-1	-	few	TGCAGTGCTAGAGATTCAAACAGGGATGGCTACACCTTC	CSARDSNRDGYTF
TRBJ1-5	TRBV6-5	-	-	TGTGCCAGCAGTTACGGGGGCGTAAATCGGCCCCAGCATTTT	CASSYGGVNRPQHF
TRBJ2-2	TRBV25-1	TRBD1	few	TGTGCCAGCAGGTCCCCGGGACAGGGTTATACCGGGGAGCTGTTTTTT	CASRSPGQGYTGELFF
TRBJ2-7	TRBV4-2	-	-	TGTGCCAGCAGCCAAGCCTTCGCCCCGAGCTCCTACGAGCAGTACTTC	CASSQAFAPSSYEQYF
TRBJ2-7	TRBV28	TRBD1	-	TGTGCCAGCAGTTTACCGGACAGGATCGGCTACGAGCAGTACTTC	CASSLPDRIGYEQYF
TRBJ1-4	TRBV10-3	-	-	TGTGCCAGCGGGGGGGAGGGATGGGAGGAAAAACTGTTTTTT	CASGGEGWEEKLFF
TRBJ2-7	TRBV14	-	many	TGTGCCAGCAGCCAAGTCTGGGGACCGTACGAGCAGTACTTC	CASSQVWGPYEQYF
TRBJ1-1	TRBV29-1	-	-	TGCAGCGGGGGGGCCTTCTTCTTT	CSGGAFFF
TRBJ2-7	TRBV5-1	TRBD1	-	TGCGCCAGCAGCTTAGACAGGGGGCTGAACTACGAGCAGTACTTC	CASSLDRGLNYEQYF
TRBJ1-6	TRBV7-2	-	many	TGTGCCAGCAGGGGGGGTCGGTCACCCCTCCACTTT	CASRGGRSPLHF
TRBJ2-7	TRBV7-2	TRBD2	few	TGTGCCAGCAGCCTATCTCGCGGGAGAGCCTACGAGCAGTACTTC	CASSLSRGRAYEQYF
TRBJ2-5	TRBV7-2	TRBD2	many	TGTGCCAGCAGCTGGAAAAGCTTACGGCGGGGGGAGACCCAGTACTTC	CASSWKSLRRGETQYF
TRBJ2-7	TRBV13	-	few	TGTGCCAGCAGCACCTACCTCGACAGGAGGGGTTACGAGCAGTACTTC	CASSTYLDRRGYEQYF
TRBJ2-7	TRBV7-2	TRBD2	-	TGTGCCAGCAGCCATGTAGCGGGAGACGAGCAGTACTTC	CASSHVAGDEQYF
TRBJ2-5	TRBV2	-	many	TGTGCCAGCACCTCGGGCCTGCTCAGAGAGACCCAGTACTTC	CASTSGLLRETQYF
TRBJ1-1	TRBV15	-	-	TGTGCCACCAGCAGCGGTTTGTCCACTGAAGCTTTCTTT	CATSSGLSTEAFF
TRBJ1-2	TRBV29-1	-	-	TGCAGCGTTGAACTAGCGGGACATAGCTATGGCTACACCTTC	CSVELAGHSYGYTF
TRBJ2-7	TRBV7-9	-	-	TGCGCCAGCAGCCAAGCCCCGGGGGGCTCCGAGCAGTACTTC	CASSQAPGGSEQYF
TRBJ2-7	TRBV10-3	TRBD2	many	TGTGCCATCAGCCCCGGGACTACTACCTACGAGCAGTACTTC	CAISPGTTTYEQYF
TRBJ1-2	TRBV29-1	-	-	TGCAGCGCCGGGGACTGGGGAAACTATGGCTACACCTTC	CSAGDWGNYGYTF
TRBJ2-1	TRBV7-9	TRBD1	-	TGTGCCAGCAGGGATGATGGTTCCGGGACAGGGGAAAGATACTACAATGAGCAGTTCTTC	CASRDDGSGTGERYYNEQFF
TRBJ2-2	TRBV25-1	-	few	TGTGCCAGCAGGAAAGCCAGGGGCACCGGGGAGCTGTTTTTT	CASRKARGTGELFF
TRBJ1-2	TRBV5-8	-	-	TGTGCCAGTACATTCGACAGGACCCTTTTTGACTACACCTTC	CASTFDRTLFDYTF
TRBJ1-3	TRBV5-1	-	few	TGCGCCAGCAGCTTGGAGGGGCCAAACACCATATATTTT	CASSLEGPNTIYF
TRBJ2-7	TRBV2	-	-	TGTGCCAGCAGTGCTAACGGGATCTACGAGCAGTACTTC	CASSANGIYEQYF
TRBJ2-2	TRBV5-1	-	-	TGCGCCAGCAATCTCGGGGCAGCCCGTACCGGGGAGCTGTTTTTT	CASNLGAARTGELFF
TRBJ2-2	TRBV20-1	-	-	TGCAGTGCTAGTAGCAGGGTCTCCGGGGAGCTGTTTTTT	CSASSRVSGELFF
TRBJ2-5	TRBV19	TRBD2	many	TGTGCCAGTAGTTTAACTAGCGGGAGAACAGAGACCCAGTACTTC	CASSLTSGRTETQYF
TRBJ2-7	TRBV12-3/TRBV12-4	-	-	TGTGCCAGCAGTTACTTTGCGGGCCCTCAATACGAGCAGTACTTC	CASSYFAGPQYEQYF
TRBJ1-1	TRBV10-3	TRBD1	many	TGTGCCATCAGTCCCGGGACAGGGGGCCTCATGAACACTGAAGCTTTCTTT	CAISPGTGGLMNTEAFF
TRBJ2-7	TRBV20-1	-	-	TGCAGTGCTGACGACCCCTCCTACGAGCAGTACTTC	CSADDPSYEQYF
TRBJ2-7	TRBV7-9	-	few	TGTGCCAGCAGCTTGGTCGGGGACTCCTACGAGCAGTACTTC	CASSLVGDSYEQYF
TRBJ2-3	TRBV7-9	-	once	TGTGCCAGCCGCAGCCCCTACACAGATACGCAGTATTTT	CASRSPYTDTQYF
TRBJ1-2	TRBV7-9	-	few	TGTGCCAGCAGCTCAATGGGGGCCACAGGGACGTATGGCTACACCTTC	CASSSMGATGTYGYTF
TRBJ1-3	TRBV29-1	TRBD1	-	TGCAGCGCCCCCGGGACAGGGGATGGAAACACCATATATTTT	CSAPGTGDGNTIYF
TRBJ1-6	TRBV6-5	-	few	TGTGCCAGCAGTAGCACAGGGAGTTGGTCACCCCTCCACTTT	CASSSTGSWSPLHF
TRBJ1-1	TRBV7-9	-	many	TGTGCCAGCAGCTTTTGGGGGCTGGGCACTGAAGCTTTCTTT	CASSFWGLGTEAFF
TRBJ2-3	TRBV7-2	TRBD2	-	TGTGCCAGCAGCTTGGGGACTAGCGGCACAGATACGCAGTATTTT	CASSLGTSGTDTQYF
TRBJ1-1	TRBV20-1	-	-	TGCAGTGCTACGGGGGGCATTATGAACACTGAAGCTTTCTTT	CSATGGIMNTEAFF
TRBJ1-1	TRBV7-2	-	many	TGTGCCAGCAGCACGTGGACGAACACTGAAGCTTTCTTT	CASSTWTNTEAFF
TRBJ1-5	TRBV14	TRBD1	-	TGTGCCAGCAGCCAAGATGTTACAGGGGGCGCGGGGAGCAATCAGCCCCAGCATTTT	CASSQDVTGGAGSNQPQHF
TRBJ1-5	TRBV24-1	-	few	TGTGCCACCAGTGACCCAGGGGTCGGGCAGCCCCAGCATTTT	CATSDPGVGQPQHF
TRBJ1-1	TRBV9	-	-	TGTGCCAGCAGCCGGTCCGGAAGCGAAGCTTTCTTT	CASSRSGSEAFF
TRBJ1-6	TRBV2	-	few	TGTGCTAGCCCCCCAGGGGCGAAAAATTCACCCCTCCACTTT	CASPPGAKNSPLHF
TRBJ1-2	TRBV19	-	-	TGTGCCAGTAGTGCACAGGTCGGGAGCTATGGCTACACCTTC	CASSAQVGSYGYTF
TRBJ1-2	TRBV15	-	once	TGTGCCACCAGCAGAGACAGCAGGGCTGGCTACACCTTC	CATSRDSRAGYTF
TRBJ2-7	TRBV29-1	-	many	TGCAGCGCTCGGACGACAACCTCCTCCGAGCAGTACTTC	CSARTTTSSEQYF
TRBJ2-5	TRBV12-3/TRBV12-4	-	-	TGTGCCAGCAGTTTGACGAAAGGGACCCAGTACTTC	CASSLTKGTQYF
TRBJ2-5	TRBV7-2	-	-	TGTGCCAGCAGCCGCAGGGGTAGGGGAGGGACGAGGGAGACCCAGTACTTC	CASSRRGRGGTRETQYF